This T cell receptor (beta chain) comes out of a study of blood T cells in healthy people across ages. General study points: PBMC samples, being unsorted, prevented any conclusive comparison of naive and antigen-experienced cells.

The sample holds a few counts of this clonotype. What it recognizes is unknown. A J-beta primer mix and a sample-barcoded 5' primer were used in a second PCR of roughly 6 to 11 cycles. TCRdb reprocessed the 5' RACE reads via MiXCR and lists one record per CDR3 protein. The sample has 550,000 to 650,000 distinct CDR3 sequences; about 29% are singletons. There are 16 residues in the CDR3. CDR1 is DFQATT, CDR2 SNEGSKA, per germline (reference sequence). V lost 0 bases and J lost 9; bases outside the gene matches: 10. These same data were also listed under a study on T cells of mothers and their children.

Sequences were obtained from blood. The TCR originated in a boy under 10 years old in good health. The rearrangement joins TRBV20-1 to TRBJ2-1, with 11 bases identical to TRBD1. CDR3 coding DNA: TGCAGTGCTAGAGAACAGGGACAGGGGGGCTATGTTGAGCAGTTCTTC. Translating it yields CSAREQGQGGYVEQFF.